Shown below are 19 T cell receptor beta chains from a single sample sequenced in a study of CD8+ T cells in alopecia areata (dated by TCRdb to 2016 to 2018). Receptor amplification or capture employed the immunoSEQ multiplex PCR assay. For TCR sequencing, RNA was extracted from every sample and reverse transcribed into cDNA to serve as template. TCRdb mirrors the immuneACCESS table, restricted to in-frame sequences. Some clones are absent from its copies; in checked studies, under half trace to an unresolved V gene, and the reason for the others is unknown. This sample lists over 200,000 clones; more than 45% were detected once. Clones ranked in the top ten supply around 0.44% of the sample. The time point label on this specimen signifies: baseline before oral tofacitinib. Here the sequenced sample was CD4+ T cells sorted from blood, taken at week 0. The receptors were sampled from a human donor with alopecia areata.

This chain uses TRBV2 with TRBJ1-2, with D hard to call. CDR3 length: 14 amino acids. Germline CDR1 is SNHLY and CDR2 is FYNNEI. V was cut by 3 bases and J by 0 bases, with 8 bases left in between. CDR3 sequence reads: CASSDRQANYGYTF. The CDR3 DNA follows: TGTGCCAGCAGTGATCGCCAGGCTAACTATGGCTACACCTTC.

The gene calls are TRBV30 and TRBJ2-1; 13 nucleotides match TRBD2. V trimming: 0 bases; J trimming: 10 bases; junction bases outside the gene matches: 3. Germline assignment: CDR1 GTSNPN and CDR2 SVGIG (reference sequence). The CDR3 length is 14 residues. CDR3 amino acids: CAWSVTGLAGEQFF. Written as DNA, the CDR3 is TGTGCCTGGAGTGTAACGGGACTAGCGGGAGAGCAGTTCTTC.

In this sample, this clone turned up a few times. This chain uses TRBV10-2 with TRBJ1-3; no reliable D call. V was clipped by 4 bases and J by 0 bases, with 7 bases between them. Germline assignment: CDR1 WSHSY and CDR2 SAAADI. CDR3 size: 14 residues. CDR3 loop: CASSVTVSGNTIYF. The CDR3 nucleotides read TGCGCCAGCAGTGTGACGGTCTCTGGAAACACCATATATTTT.

J is TRBJ1-2 and V is TRBV21-1; no DNA check was done on the table's D call, TRBD1. TRBV21-1 is shown as a pseudogene. CDR3 length equals 11 residues. The CDR3 loop is CASRRQAGYTF. CDR3 in DNA: TGTGCCAGCAGGCGACAGGCGGGCTACACCTTC.

The chain links TRBV10-3 to TRBJ2-5, with 9 nucleotides matching TRBD2. The closer fit of TRBJ2-7 to the DNA end suggests the J call may be wrong. The germline CDR1 and CDR2 sequences are ENHRY and SYGVKD. The CDR3 spans 17 residues. The CDR3 loop is CAISESGGRARIYEQYF. The CDR3 nucleotides read TGTGCCATCAGTGAGTCGGGCGGGAGGGCCAGGATCTACGAGCAGTACTTC.

The chain carries TRBV6-1 and TRBJ2-4; D uncertain. Per germline, CDR1 MNHNS and CDR2 SASEGT. The CDR3 is 15 amino acids. V lost 0 bases to trimming and J lost 13 bases, with 19 bases between them. The CDR3 coding sequence is TGTGCCAGCAGTGAAGCACTGAAAGGTGATCGAGCCCAGTACTTC. Protein sequence: CASSEALKGDRAQYF.

In this sample, this clone turned up a few times. This chain links TRBV6-5 with TRBJ2-7; D not resolved. CDR1 is MNHEY and CDR2 is SVGAGI in the germline V gene. Trimming pared 0 bases from V and 3 bases from J, leaving 6 bases between. The CDR3 has 13 residues. CDR3 residues: CASSYSGFYEQYF. In nucleotides, the CDR3 is TGTGCCAGCAGTTACTCAGGGTTCTACGAGCAGTACTTC.

V gene TRBV7-9 combines with J gene TRBJ1-1, with no clear D. The CDR3 runs 11 residues. CDR1 is SEHNR, CDR2 FQNEAQ, per germline (reference sequence). With 8 bases removed from V and 7 bases from J, the gap between germline ends came to 11 bases. CDR3 sequence reads: CASPTTVEAFF. CDR3 coding DNA: TGTGCCAGCCCAACAACAGTTGAAGCTTTCTTT.

The chain joins TRBV9 to TRBJ1-2, with 7 bases fitting TRBD1. The V gene's germline CDR1 is SGDLS and CDR2 YYNGEE. Trimming at V came to 4 bases and at J to 2 bases, leaving 11 bases not matched to a gene. The CDR3 has 16 amino acids. The CDR3 sequence is CASSPQGRGLNYGYTF. The DNA for the CDR3 is TGTGCCAGCAGCCCCCAGGGAAGGGGGCTCAACTATGGCTACACCTTC. Full variable domain (rest looked up from reference TRBV9 and TRBJ1-2): DSGVTQTPKHLITATGQRVTLRCSPRSGDLSVYWYQQSLDQGLQFLIQYYNGEERAKGNILERFSAQQFPDLHSELNLSSLELGDSALYFCASSPQGRGLNYGYTFGSGTRLTVV.

The J gene is TRBJ2-1, the V gene TRBV15; D not resolved. Germline loops: CDR1 LNHNV, CDR2 YYDKDF (reference sequence). The V end lost 0 bases, the J end lost 0 bases, and 6 bases lay between the germline ends. The CDR3 has 15 residues. The chain's CDR3 is CATSRDQGSYNEQFF. The CDR3 DNA is TGTGCCACCAGCAGAGATCAAGGCTCCTACAATGAGCAGTTCTTC.

The V call is TRBV30, the J call TRBJ2-7; 7 bases fit TRBD1. The CDR3 runs 14 residues. CDR1 and CDR2 from the germline V gene are GTSNPN and SVGIG (reference sequence). The V gene end was trimmed by 6 bases and the J gene end by 7 bases; junction bases not matched to a gene: 15. The CDR3 DNA sequence: TGTGCCTGCCAGTCTATAGACAGGGCGGTGGAGCAGTACTTC. It translates to CACQSIDRAVEQYF.

The J gene is TRBJ2-1, the V gene TRBV2; D is perhaps TRBD1 or TRBD2 (5 bases each). Germline V lookup: CDR1 SNHLY, CDR2 FYNNEI. V lost 8 bases to trimming and J lost 5 bases, with 16 bases between them. The CDR3 contains 14 residues. This CDR3 reads CASFRDHRNNEQFF. For the CDR3, the DNA is TGTGCCAGCTTCCGGGACCATAGGAACAATGAGCAGTTCTTC.

This chain links TRBV18 with TRBJ2-4; D gene uncertain. There are 17 residues in the CDR3. Germline-derived CDR1 and CDR2 are KGHSH and LQKENI. Trimming removed 3 bases at V and 1 base at J, with 16 bases between. For the CDR3, the DNA is TGTGCCAGCTCACCGTACGGTGGTGGTAGTGCCAAAAACATTCAGTACTTC. It translates to CASSPYGGGSAKNIQYF.

In this sample, this clone turned up a few times. The chain combines TRBV5-4 with TRBJ1-1; 11 bases align to TRBD1. The CDR3 contains 16 residues. Germline assignment: CDR1 SGHNT and CDR2 YYREEE (reference sequence). The V gene end was trimmed by 4 bases and the J gene end by 2 bases; junction bases not matched to a gene: 7. The CDR3 sequence: CASSPGTGGGNTEAFF. The CDR3, as DNA: TGTGCCAGCAGCCCCGGGACAGGGGGAGGTAACACTGAAGCTTTCTTT.

The CDR3 DNA sequence: TGTGCCAGCAGCCAAGATCACATCCGGGAGCTGTTTTTT. This encodes CASSQDHIRELFF. V gene TRBV14 combines with J gene TRBJ2-2; no definite D call. V was shortened by 0 bases and J by 9 bases, with 8 bases between the two germline ends. This CDR3 is built from 13 residues. CDR1 is SGHDN, CDR2 FVKESK, per germline. Based on the CDR3 plus reference TRBV14 and TRBJ2-2, the full variable domain is EAGVTQFPSHSVIEKGQTVTLRCDPISGHDNLYWYRRVMGKEIKFLLHFVKESKQDESGMPNNRFLAERTGGTYSTLKVQPAELEDSGVYFCASSQDHIRELFFGEGSRLTVL.

The table lists this clone with a few counts. The chain is built from TRBV9 and TRBJ2-7; the match to TRBD2 covers 10 bases. The length of the CDR3 is 15 residues. Trimming removed 4 bases from V and 4 bases from J; junction bases left unmatched: 8. Looked up from germline, CDR1 is SGDLS and CDR2 is YYNGEE. The CDR3 DNA follows: TGTGCCAGCAGCCCAGGACTAGCGGACTCATACGAGCAGTACTTC. Its translation: CASSPGLADSYEQYF.

V gene TRBV30 combines with J gene TRBJ2-7; 9 bases align to TRBD1. Germline-derived CDR1 and CDR2 are GTSNPN and SVGIG (reference sequence). V gave up 0 bases and J gave up 5 bases; unmatched junction bases: 2. There are 13 residues in the CDR3. The CDR3 DNA is TGTGCCTGGAGTGTTGGGACAGGGAACGAGCAGTACTTC. Protein: CAWSVGTGNEQYF.

The gene calls are TRBV30 and TRBJ2-3, with TRBD2 identical over 8 bases. The CDR3 spans 15 residues. V lost 5 bases and J lost 4; bases outside the gene matches: 11. Germline V CDR1 and CDR2: GTSNPN, SVGIG (reference sequence). The CDR3 protein is CAWGWASGFPDTQYF. The CDR3 DNA reads TGTGCCTGGGGATGGGCTAGCGGGTTTCCAGATACGCAGTATTTT.

In its sample, this clone was seen a few times. The same CDR3 is also encoded by other DNA sequences in this sample. The genes are TRBV29-1 and TRBJ1-1; tentative D call: TRBD1 (5 bases). The CDR3 is made up of 13 amino acids. V was pared by 3 bases and J by 0 bases, with 8 bases between. Germline V gene sequence: CDR1 SQVTM, CDR2 ANQGSEA. The CDR3 spells CSVEGVLNTEAFF. The CDR3 coding sequence is TGCAGCGTTGAGGGGGTTTTGAACACTGAAGCTTTCTTT.